The 27 T cell receptor beta chains below were found in one sample sequenced in a study of blood T cells in healthy people across ages. A second PCR, run for about 7 to 11 cycles, used a sample-barcoded 5' primer plus a J-beta primer mix. Via MiXCR, TCRdb re-called the 5' RACE reads, giving one row per CDR3 protein. The sample shows roughly 730,000 distinct CDR3 sequences, 56% of them seen only once. Specimen: blood. These receptors were collected from a man aged 35-49 years in good health.

The chain links TRBV28 to TRBJ2-2, with a tentative D call TRBD2 (6 bases). The CDR3 length is 15 residues. CDR1 is MDHEN and CDR2 is SYDVKM in the germline V gene. V was clipped by 5 bases and J by 4 bases, with 14 bases between them. CDR3 in amino acids: CASSEAGMSTGELFF. The CDR3, as DNA: TGTGCCAGCAGTGAGGCGGGGATGAGCACCGGGGAGCTGTTTTTT.

The table lists this clonotype with a few counts. The chain combines TRBV4-3 with TRBJ2-7, with TRBD1 matching 9 bases. The CDR3 totals 17 residues. The J segment lost 0 bases and the V segment lost 5 bases, leaving 11 bases of the junction unmatched. Per germline, CDR1 LGHNA and CDR2 YSLEER. DNA of the CDR3: TGCGCCAGCAGCAAGGGGTTGGGGACAGGGAACTCCTACGAGCAGTACTTC. Its protein product is CASSKGLGTGNSYEQYF.

This clonotype has at least ten counts. V gene TRBV4-3 combines with J gene TRBJ2-1, with D hard to call. V was trimmed by 0 bases and J by 6 bases, leaving 9 bases between them. The CDR3 has 14 residues. The germline gives CDR1 LGHNA, CDR2 YSLEER. The CDR3 DNA follows: TGCGCCAGCAGCCAAGACTTGGTCAGCAATGAGCAGTTCTTC. It translates to CASSQDLVSNEQFF.

This clonotype has just one count. This chain links TRBV30 with TRBJ1-2; D gene uncertain. The CDR3 is 14 amino acids. Trimming stripped 0 bases from V and 3 bases from J, with 11 bases between. Germline V CDR1 and CDR2: GTSNPN, SVGIG (reference sequence). The CDR3 bases are TGTGCCTGGAGTGTACAGAACAAGGACTATGGCTACACCTTC. As protein: CAWSVQNKDYGYTF. Drawing the rest from reference TRBV30 and TRBJ1-2, the complete variable domain is SQTIHQWPATLVQPVGSPLSLECTVEGTSNPNLYWYRQAAGRGLQLLFYSVGIGQISSEVPQNLSASRPQDRQFILSSKKLLLSDSGFYLCAWSVQNKDYGYTFGSGTRLTVV.

V and J are TRBV28 and TRBJ2-5; perhaps TRBD1 as D (6 bases). V lost 6 bases, J lost 5 bases, and 16 bases lay in between. The V gene's germline CDR1 is MDHEN and CDR2 SYDVKM. This CDR3 contains 14 residues. CDR3 region: CASRQGWSSETQYF. CDR3 DNA sequence: TGTGCCAGCAGACAGGGCTGGTCTTCGGAGACCCAGTACTTC. Variable domain in full (rest from reference TRBV28 and TRBJ2-5): DVKVTQSSRYLVKRTGEKVFLECVQDMDHENMFWYRQDPGLGLRLIYFSYDVKMKEKGDIPEGYSVSREKKERFSLILESASTNQTSMYLCASRQGWSSETQYFGPGTRLLVL.

There are a few counts of this clonotype. This sequence joins TRBV6-5 and TRBJ2-1; TRBD2 aligns across 9 bases. V was pared by 6 bases and J by 3 bases, with 9 bases of the junction left unmatched. The CDR3 runs 16 residues. Per the germline V gene, CDR1 is MNHEY and CDR2 is SVGAGI. The CDR3 bases are TGTGCCAGCAGGTTGTTTAGCGGGAGAATCTACAATGAGCAGTTCTTC. Its protein is CASRLFSGRIYNEQFF.

This clonotype was seen a handful of times. The chain uses TRBV5-6 and TRBJ2-3; D is undetermined. Trimming cost V 5 bases and J 6 bases, with 22 bases left between them. Germline V gives CDR1 SGHDT, CDR2 YYEEEE. The CDR3 runs 16 residues. This CDR3 reads CASSSPAGLNSDTQYF. CDR3 bases: TGTGCCAGCAGTTCTCCCGCCGGCCTTAACTCGGATACGCAGTATTTT.

V usage is TRBV14 and J usage is TRBJ2-2; no clear D. This CDR3 region has 13 residues. Germline CDR1 SGHDN, CDR2 FVKESK. The V gene lost 1 base and the J gene lost 7 bases, with 7 bases spanning the gap. Here the CDR3 DNA reads TGTGCCAGCAGCCAAGCTCGAGGCGGGGAGCTGTTTTTT. Encoded protein: CASSQARGGELFF.

This sequence joins TRBV28 and TRBJ1-5; 7 bases line up with TRBD1. The length of the CDR3 is 13 residues. The germline V gene encodes CDR1 MDHEN and CDR2 SYDVKM. J lost 7 bases, V lost 5 bases, and 5 bases had no gene match. As DNA, the CDR3 is TGTGCCAGCAGTGTCGGGACAGACCAGCCCCAGCATTTT. Translation gives CASSVGTDQPQHF.

This clonotype occurred a few times. This sequence joins TRBV4-3 and TRBJ2-1; 9 bases are a match to TRBD1. Germline values: CDR1 LGHNA, CDR2 YSLEER. The CDR3 has 12 residues. The trim removed 1 base at V and 12 bases at J, leaving 1 base unmatched. The CDR3 DNA is TGCGCCAGCAGCCAAGCGGGACAGGGGCAGTTCTTC. Its protein is CASSQAGQGQFF.

This sequence joins TRBV12-3 or TRBV12-4 and TRBJ2-4; no firm D call. The end of the DNA fits TRBJ2-7 better, so the J call may be wrong. The CDR3 is made up of 13 amino acids. This CDR3 is CASTGDYQNEQYF. The CDR3 DNA sequence: TGTGCCAGCACTGGAGATTATCAGAACGAGCAGTACTTC.

The V gene is TRBV24-1, the J gene TRBJ2-3, with D perhaps TRBD2 (5 bases). The CDR3 is 16 residues long. Trimming shortened V by 4 bases and J by 0 bases, and 13 bases separated the two germline ends. CDR1 is KGHDR, CDR2 SFDVKD, per germline. In nucleotides, the CDR3 is TGTGCCACCAGTGACCCCGGGGAAGCCAGCACAGATACGCAGTATTTT. Protein: CATSDPGEASTDTQYF.

Only a few counts were recorded for this clonotype. The chain combines TRBV27 with TRBJ2-2, with unresolved D. There are 13 residues in the CDR3. Germline V lookup: CDR1 MNHEY, CDR2 SMNVEV (reference sequence). Trimming pared 3 bases from V and 0 bases from J, leaving 2 bases between. CDR3 region: CASSLPNTGELFF. DNA of the CDR3: TGTGCCAGCAGTTTGCCGAACACCGGGGAGCTGTTTTTT.

The V and J genes are TRBV28 and TRBJ1-5; D might be TRBD1 (6 bases). Trimming stripped 11 bases from V and 8 bases from J, with 25 bases between. The CDR3 is made up of 15 amino acids. Germline CDR1 is MDHEN and CDR2 is SYDVKM. The CDR3 nucleotides read TGTGCCGGTCAAGGGGGACGCGCTGGAGAGAAGCCCCAGCATTTT. This sequence encodes CAGQGGRAGEKPQHF.

The genes are TRBV7-9 and TRBJ2-1, with 7 bases matching TRBD1. The V segment lost 5 bases and the J segment 4 bases; nucleotides outside the gene matches: 11. Germline lookup yields CDR1 SEHNR and CDR2 FQNEAQ (reference sequence). The CDR3 length is 16 residues. CDR3 amino acids: CASSEEGTALYNEQFF. The DNA of the CDR3 is TGTGCCAGCAGCGAAGAGGGGACAGCGCTATACAATGAGCAGTTCTTC.

This clonotype was counted once. As DNA, the CDR3 is TGTGCCAGCAGCTTTGAAGGCGGGCAGTACTTC. Translation gives CASSFEGGQYF. The chain carries TRBV7-2 and TRBJ2-4; perhaps TRBD2 as D (5 bases). Trimming stripped 3 bases from V and 13 bases from J, with 10 bases between. This CDR3 is 11 amino acids long. Germline V gene data show CDR1 as SGHTA and CDR2 as FQGNSA.

This clonotype was observed at least ten times. The J gene is TRBJ2-7, the V gene TRBV5-6; no reliable D call. Germline assignment: CDR1 SGHDT and CDR2 YYEEEE. V was pared by 4 bases and J by 0 bases, with 17 bases between. This CDR3 is 16 amino acids long. The DNA of the CDR3 is TGTGCCAGCAGCCTCAGGATAACAAAGAGCTCCTACGAGCAGTACTTC. Its protein is CASSLRITKSSYEQYF.

A few counts support this clonotype. The gene calls are TRBV6-9 and TRBJ2-7; 11 nucleotides line up with TRBD2. Losses at the gene ends were 1 base for V and 3 bases for J; bases not matched to a gene: 2. The germline CDR1 and CDR2 sequences are MNHGY and SVAAGI. CDR3 length: 15 residues. This CDR3 is CASSYCLAGGYEQYF. In DNA form, the CDR3 reads TGTGCCAGCAGTTATTGTCTAGCGGGAGGCTACGAGCAGTACTTC.

The chain joins TRBV27 to TRBJ2-4; 14 bases line up with TRBD2. The J call may be wrong; the DNA end is better matched by TRBJ2-7. The CDR3 has 17 amino acids. Germline V CDR1 and CDR2: MNHEY, SMNVEV (reference sequence). CDR3 residues: CASSPGGLAGAGYEQYF. For the CDR3, the DNA is TGTGCCAGCAGTCCGGGGGGACTAGCGGGAGCCGGCTACGAGCAGTACTTC.

In this sample, this clonotype turned up once. The V and J genes are TRBV6-2 or TRBV6-3 and TRBJ2-7, with TRBD2 matching 10 bases. Germline V gene data show CDR1 as MNHEY and CDR2 as SVGEGT. The V segment lost 8 bases and the J segment 1 base; nucleotides outside the gene matches: 11. This CDR3 has 16 residues. CDR3 in amino acids: CASSPVGTSASYEQYF. CDR3 coding DNA: TGTGCCAGCTCACCCGTCGGGACTAGCGCGTCCTACGAGCAGTACTTC.

V is TRBV25-1 and J is TRBJ1-2; a possible D gene is TRBD1 (6 bases). Germline V gives CDR1 MGHDK, CDR2 SYGVNS. V was cut by 7 bases and J by 2 bases, with 14 bases left in between. The CDR3 consists of 14 residues. CDR3 nucleotide sequence: TGTGCCAGCACCTCTACAGGGTCAAACTATGGCTACACCTTC. Amino acids: CASTSTGSNYGYTF.

This clonotype came up a few times. The rearrangement links TRBV6-5 to TRBJ1-6; TRBD1 might be the D (5 bases). The CDR3 runs 15 residues. Germline CDR1 MNHEY, CDR2 SVGAGI. V was clipped by 5 bases and J by 12 bases, with 20 bases between them. The CDR3 DNA follows: TGTGCCAGCAGTCTCAACGGCCCCAGGGTGGGACCCCTCCACTTT. Amino acid sequence: CASSLNGPRVGPLHF.

The chain combines TRBV6-6 with TRBJ2-1, with 8 bases that match TRBD2. This CDR3 contains 17 residues. Germline V lookup: CDR1 MNHNY, CDR2 SVGAGI (reference sequence). V was pared by 6 bases and J by 5 bases, with 15 bases of the junction left unmatched. CDR3 sequence reads: CASSYPGGSAGHNEQFF. CDR3 nucleotides: TGTGCCAGCAGCTACCCGGGGGGGTCGGCAGGGCACAATGAGCAGTTCTTC.

The chain carries TRBV20-1 and TRBJ1-1, with no clear D. Trimming left V 0 bases short and J 2 bases short, with 10 bases between. The CDR3 runs 14 residues. CDR1 and CDR2 from the germline V gene are DFQATT and SNEGSKA (reference sequence). The CDR3 sequence is CSARDETPNTEAFF. CDR3 nucleotide sequence: TGCAGTGCTAGAGACGAGACACCCAACACTGAAGCTTTCTTT.

This clonotype has more than one count but fewer than ten. The chain joins TRBV12-3 or TRBV12-4 to TRBJ2-1; maybe TRBD2 (5 bases). This CDR3 contains 14 residues. Trimming took off 1 base at V and 5 bases at J, with 9 bases between the two ends. In nucleotides, the CDR3 is TGTGCCAGCAGTTTAGGACGGAGGCACAATGAGCAGTTCTTC. Encoded protein: CASSLGRRHNEQFF.

This chain links TRBV20-1 with TRBJ2-6; D is unclear. V was shortened by 0 bases and J by 1 base, with 13 bases between the two germline ends. The germline CDR1 and CDR2 sequences are DFQATT and SNEGSKA (reference sequence). This CDR3 has 17 residues. In DNA, the CDR3 is TGCAGTGCTAGAGATCGTATGGACCTTTCTGGGGCCAACGTCCTGACTTTC. This encodes CSARDRMDLSGANVLTF.

The V and J genes are TRBV5-5 and TRBJ1-1; D uncertain. The CDR3 is 15 residues long. The ends were cut back, 4 bases at V and 1 base at J, with 14 bases in the middle. Per the germline V gene, CDR1 is SGHKS and CDR2 is YYEKEE (reference sequence). The CDR3 region is CASSPVSLQNTEAFF. CDR3 sequence (DNA): TGTGCCAGCAGCCCCGTCTCGTTGCAGAACACTGAAGCTTTCTTT.